This T cell receptor (beta chain) appears in the sequencing data of a study of shared clonotypes between healthy human individuals. Findings of the study overall: Memory subsets generally showed lower estimated richness than naive subsets.

Details on this clone: What it recognizes is unknown.

Deep-level settings were used for running the assay. Using immunoSEQ multiplex PCR, the repertoire was profiled, and TCRdb retains in-frame clones only, with some absent. The table shows around 640,000 clones, with around 96% occurring only once. Terminally differentiated effector memory CD45RA+ cells were excluded by CCR7 positive selection of CD45RO-negative cells. Trimming removed 5 bases from V and 8 bases from J, with 13 bases in between. This CDR3 region has 12 residues. CDR1 is PRHDT, CDR2 FYEKMQ, per germline (reference sequence). The sequence derives from a woman in her thirties in good health. V is TRBV13 and J is TRBJ2-7; tentatively, D is TRBD1 or TRBD2 (5 bases each). Sequenced material: naive CD8+ T cells sorted from blood. The CDR3 DNA is TGTGCCAGCAGCATAACAACGGGACAGCAGTACTTC. Its protein is CASSITTGQQYF.